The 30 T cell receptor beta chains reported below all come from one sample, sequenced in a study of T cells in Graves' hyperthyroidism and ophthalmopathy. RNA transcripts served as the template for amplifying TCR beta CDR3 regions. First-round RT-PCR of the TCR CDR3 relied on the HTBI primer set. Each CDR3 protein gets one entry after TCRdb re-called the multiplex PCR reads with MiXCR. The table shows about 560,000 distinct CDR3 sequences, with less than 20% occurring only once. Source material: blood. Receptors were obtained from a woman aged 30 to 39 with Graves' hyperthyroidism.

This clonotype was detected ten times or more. The CDR3 is CSASDGLRDQRHEQFF. The CDR3 DNA follows: TGCAGTGCTAGTGATGGCCTCCGGGACCAACGTCATGAGCAGTTCTTC. V and J are TRBV20-1 and TRBJ2-1, with D tentatively TRBD1 or TRBD2 (5 bases each). The germline V gene encodes CDR1 DFQATT and CDR2 SNEGSKA (reference sequence). V was clipped by 3 bases and J by 8 bases, with 23 bases between them. The CDR3 consists of 16 residues.

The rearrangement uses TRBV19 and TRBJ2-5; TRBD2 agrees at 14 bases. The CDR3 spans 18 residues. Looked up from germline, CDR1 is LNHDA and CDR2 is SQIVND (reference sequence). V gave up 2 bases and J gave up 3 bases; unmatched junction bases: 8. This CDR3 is CASSIIGLAGGSEETQYF. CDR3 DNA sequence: TGTGCCAGTAGTATAATCGGACTAGCGGGAGGATCCGAAGAGACCCAGTACTTC.

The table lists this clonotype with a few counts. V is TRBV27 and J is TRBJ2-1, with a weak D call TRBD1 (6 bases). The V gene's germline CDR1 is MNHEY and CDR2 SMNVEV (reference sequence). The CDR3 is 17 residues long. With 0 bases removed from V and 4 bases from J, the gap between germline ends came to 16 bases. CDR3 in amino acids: CASSLSPSGAEYNEQFF. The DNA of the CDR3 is TGTGCCAGCAGTTTATCCCCCTCAGGGGCTGAATACAATGAGCAGTTCTTC.

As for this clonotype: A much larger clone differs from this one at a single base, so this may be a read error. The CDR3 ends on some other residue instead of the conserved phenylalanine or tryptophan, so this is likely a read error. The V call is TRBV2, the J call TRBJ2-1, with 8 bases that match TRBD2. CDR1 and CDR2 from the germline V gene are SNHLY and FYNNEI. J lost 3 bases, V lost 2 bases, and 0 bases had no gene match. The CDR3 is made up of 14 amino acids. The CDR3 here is CASSESGSYNEQFL. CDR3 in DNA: TGTGCCAGCAGTGAAAGCGGGAGCTACAATGAGCAGTTCCTC.

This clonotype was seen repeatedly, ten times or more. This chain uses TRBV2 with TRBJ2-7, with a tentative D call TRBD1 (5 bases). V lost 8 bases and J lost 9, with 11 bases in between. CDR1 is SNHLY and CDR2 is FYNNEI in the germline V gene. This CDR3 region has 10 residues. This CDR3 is CASSGHGQYF. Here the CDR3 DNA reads TGTGCCAGCTCCGGACACGGGCAGTACTTC.

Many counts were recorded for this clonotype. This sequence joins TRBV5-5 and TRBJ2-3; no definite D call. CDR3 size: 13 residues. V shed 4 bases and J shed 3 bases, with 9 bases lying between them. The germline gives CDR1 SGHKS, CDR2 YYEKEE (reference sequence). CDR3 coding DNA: TGTGCCAGCAGCAAATACAAAACAGATACGCAGTATTTT. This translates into CASSKYKTDTQYF. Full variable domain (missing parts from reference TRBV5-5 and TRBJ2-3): DAGVTQSPTHLIKTRGQQVTLRCSPISGHKSVSWYQQVLGQGPQFIFQYYEKEERGRGNFPDRFSARQFPNYSSELNVNALLLGDSALYLCASSKYKTDTQYFGPGTRLTVL.

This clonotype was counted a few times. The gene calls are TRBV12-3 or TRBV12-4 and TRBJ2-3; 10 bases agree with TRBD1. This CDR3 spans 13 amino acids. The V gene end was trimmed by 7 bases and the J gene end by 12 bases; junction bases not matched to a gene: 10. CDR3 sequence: CASNRDRGPIQYF. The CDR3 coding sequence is TGTGCCAGCAACCGGGACAGGGGACCCATACAGTATTTT.

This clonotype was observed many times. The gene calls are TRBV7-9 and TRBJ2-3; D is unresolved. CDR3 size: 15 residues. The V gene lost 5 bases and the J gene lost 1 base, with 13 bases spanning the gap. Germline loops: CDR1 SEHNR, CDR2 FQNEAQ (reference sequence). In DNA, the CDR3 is TGTGCCAGCAGCCTACAGTCCCTCGGCACAGATACGCAGTATTTT. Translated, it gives CASSLQSLGTDTQYF. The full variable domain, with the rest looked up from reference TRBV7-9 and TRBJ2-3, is DTGVSQNPRHKITKRGQNVTFRCDPISEHNRLYWYRQTLGQGPEFLTYFQNEAQLEKSRLLSDRFSAERPKGSFSTLEIQRTEQGDSAMYLCASSLQSLGTDTQYFGPGTRLTVL.

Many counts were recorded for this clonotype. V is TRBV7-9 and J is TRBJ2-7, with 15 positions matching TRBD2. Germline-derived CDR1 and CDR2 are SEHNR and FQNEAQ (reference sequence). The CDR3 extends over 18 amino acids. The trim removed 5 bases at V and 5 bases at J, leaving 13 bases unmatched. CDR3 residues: CASSPIRTSGRAKNEQYF. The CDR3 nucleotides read TGTGCCAGCAGCCCAATTAGGACTAGCGGGAGGGCCAAAAACGAGCAGTACTTC.

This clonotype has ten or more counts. CDR3 DNA sequence: TGTGCCAGCAGCCAACTATCACAGCATGAGCAGTTCTTC. Translation: CASSQLSQHEQFF. The chain links TRBV11-2 to TRBJ2-1, with D hard to call. V lost 5 bases and J 8 bases, leaving 13 bases between the germline ends. Germline CDR1 SGHAT, CDR2 FQNNGV. The CDR3 spans 13 residues.

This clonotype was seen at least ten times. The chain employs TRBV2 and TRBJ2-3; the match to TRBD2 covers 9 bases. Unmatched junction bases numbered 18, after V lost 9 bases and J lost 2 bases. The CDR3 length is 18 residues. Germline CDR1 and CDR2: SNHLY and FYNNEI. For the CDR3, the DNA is TGTGCCAGTATCCCGGGACTAGCTTCTGGGGGGCACACAGATACGCAGTATTTT. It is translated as CASIPGLASGGHTDTQYF.

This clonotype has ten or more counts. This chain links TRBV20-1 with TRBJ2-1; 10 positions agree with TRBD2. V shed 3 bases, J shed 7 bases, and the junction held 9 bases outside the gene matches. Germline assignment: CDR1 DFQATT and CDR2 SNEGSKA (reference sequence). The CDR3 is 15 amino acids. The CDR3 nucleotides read TGCAGTGCTAGGCCCTGGGCTAGCGGGAGAAATGAGCAGTTCTTC. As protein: CSARPWASGRNEQFF.

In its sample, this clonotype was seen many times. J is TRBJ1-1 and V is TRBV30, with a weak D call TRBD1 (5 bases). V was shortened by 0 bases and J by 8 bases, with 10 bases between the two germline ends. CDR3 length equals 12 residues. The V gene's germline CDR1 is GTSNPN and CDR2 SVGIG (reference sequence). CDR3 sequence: CAWSVPGPEAFF. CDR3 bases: TGTGCCTGGAGTGTTCCAGGGCCAGAAGCTTTCTTT.

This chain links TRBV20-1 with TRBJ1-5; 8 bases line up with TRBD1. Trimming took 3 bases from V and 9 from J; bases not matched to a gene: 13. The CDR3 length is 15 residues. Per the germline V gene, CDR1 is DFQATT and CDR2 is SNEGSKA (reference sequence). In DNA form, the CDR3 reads TGCAGTGCTAGTATAGGTGACAGGGGAGTATGGCCCCAGCATTTT. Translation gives CSASIGDRGVWPQHF.

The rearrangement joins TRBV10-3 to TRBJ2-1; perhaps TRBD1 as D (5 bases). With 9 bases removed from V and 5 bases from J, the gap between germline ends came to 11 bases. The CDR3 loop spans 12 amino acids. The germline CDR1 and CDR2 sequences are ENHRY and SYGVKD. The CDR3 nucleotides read TGTGCCATTTTGACAGCGAACAATGAGCAGTTCTTC. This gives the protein CAILTANNEQFF.

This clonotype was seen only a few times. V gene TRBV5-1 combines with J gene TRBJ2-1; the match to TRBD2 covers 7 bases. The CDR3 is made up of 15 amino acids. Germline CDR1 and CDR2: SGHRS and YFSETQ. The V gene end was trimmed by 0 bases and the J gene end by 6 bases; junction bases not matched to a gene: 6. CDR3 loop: CASSLDTSDGNEQFF. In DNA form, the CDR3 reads TGCGCCAGCAGCTTGGACACTAGCGACGGCAATGAGCAGTTCTTC.

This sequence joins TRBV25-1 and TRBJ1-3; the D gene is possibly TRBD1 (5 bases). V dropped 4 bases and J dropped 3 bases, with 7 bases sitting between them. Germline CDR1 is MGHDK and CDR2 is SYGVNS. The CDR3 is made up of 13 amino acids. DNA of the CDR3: TGTGCCAGCAGTGGGGGCGGTGGAAACACCATATATTTT. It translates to CASSGGGGNTIYF.

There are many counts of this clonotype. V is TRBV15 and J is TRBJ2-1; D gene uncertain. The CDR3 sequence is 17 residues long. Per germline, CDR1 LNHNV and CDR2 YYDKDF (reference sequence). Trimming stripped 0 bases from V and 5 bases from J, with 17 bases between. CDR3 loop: CATSRDIPSHRNNEQFF. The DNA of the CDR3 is TGTGCCACCAGCAGAGATATTCCCTCGCACCGCAACAATGAGCAGTTCTTC.

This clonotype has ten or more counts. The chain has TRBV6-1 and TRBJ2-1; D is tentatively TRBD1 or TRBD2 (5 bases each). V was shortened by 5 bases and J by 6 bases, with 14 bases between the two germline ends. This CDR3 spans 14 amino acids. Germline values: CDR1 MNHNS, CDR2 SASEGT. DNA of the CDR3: TGTGCCAGCAGTTCCGGGATGCAGGGCAATGAGCAGTTCTTC. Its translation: CASSSGMQGNEQFF.

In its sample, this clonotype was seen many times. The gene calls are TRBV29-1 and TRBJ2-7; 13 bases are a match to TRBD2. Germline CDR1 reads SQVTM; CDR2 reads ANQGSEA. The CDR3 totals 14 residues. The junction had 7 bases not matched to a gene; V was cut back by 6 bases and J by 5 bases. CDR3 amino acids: CSVGLAGETNEQYF. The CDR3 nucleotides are TGCAGCGTCGGACTAGCGGGAGAAACCAACGAGCAGTACTTC.

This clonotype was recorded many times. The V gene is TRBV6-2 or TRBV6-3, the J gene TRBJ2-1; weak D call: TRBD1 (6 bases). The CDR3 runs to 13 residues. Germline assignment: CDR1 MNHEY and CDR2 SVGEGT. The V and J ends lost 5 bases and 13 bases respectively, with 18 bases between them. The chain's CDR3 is CASSVLRPGQQFF. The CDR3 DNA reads TGTGCCAGCAGTGTCCTGCGTCCGGGACAACAGTTCTTC.

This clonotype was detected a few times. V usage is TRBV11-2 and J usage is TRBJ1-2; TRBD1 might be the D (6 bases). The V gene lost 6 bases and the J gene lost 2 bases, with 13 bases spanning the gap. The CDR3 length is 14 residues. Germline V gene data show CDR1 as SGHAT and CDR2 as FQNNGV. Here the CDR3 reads CASSTGTSNYGYTF. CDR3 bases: TGTGCCAGCAGTACAGGGACTTCGAACTATGGCTACACCTTC.

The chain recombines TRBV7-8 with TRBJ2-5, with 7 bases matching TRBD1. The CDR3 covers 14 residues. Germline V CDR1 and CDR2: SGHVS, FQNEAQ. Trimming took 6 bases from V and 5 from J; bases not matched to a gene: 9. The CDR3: CASSGTEYTETQYF. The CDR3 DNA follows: TGTGCCAGCAGTGGGACAGAGTATACTGAGACCCAGTACTTC.

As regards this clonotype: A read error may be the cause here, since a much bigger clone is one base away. The CDR3 bases are TGTGCCTGGATATCCGGGACAGCTGGAAACACCATATATTTT. Its protein is CAWISGTAGNTIYF. The rearrangement uses TRBV30 and TRBJ1-3; TRBD1 agrees at 7 bases. This CDR3 is built from 14 residues. The germline CDR1 and CDR2 sequences are GTSNPN and SVGIG (reference sequence). Losses at the gene ends were 4 bases for V and 2 bases for J; bases not matched to a gene: 5.

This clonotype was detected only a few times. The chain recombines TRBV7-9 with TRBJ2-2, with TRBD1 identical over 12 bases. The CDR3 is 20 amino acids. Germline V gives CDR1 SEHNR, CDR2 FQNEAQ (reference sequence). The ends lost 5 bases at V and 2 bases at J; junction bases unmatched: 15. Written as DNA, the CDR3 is TGTGCCAGCAGCGTCCTTACGGGACAGGGGGCTTTGGAAAACACCGGGGAGCTGTTTTTT. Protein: CASSVLTGQGALENTGELFF.

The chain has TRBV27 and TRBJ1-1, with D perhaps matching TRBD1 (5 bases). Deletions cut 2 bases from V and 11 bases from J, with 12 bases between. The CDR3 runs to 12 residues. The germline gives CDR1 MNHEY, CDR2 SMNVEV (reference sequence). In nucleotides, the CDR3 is TGTGCCAGCAGTTTAGGGGGGGGGGTTGCTTTCTTT. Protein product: CASSLGGGVAFF.

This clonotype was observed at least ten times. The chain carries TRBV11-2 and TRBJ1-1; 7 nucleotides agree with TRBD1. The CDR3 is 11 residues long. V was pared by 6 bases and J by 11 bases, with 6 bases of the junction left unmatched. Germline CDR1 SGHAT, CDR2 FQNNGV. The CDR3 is CASRRGQTAFF. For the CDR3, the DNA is TGTGCCAGCAGGCGGGGACAGACCGCTTTCTTT.

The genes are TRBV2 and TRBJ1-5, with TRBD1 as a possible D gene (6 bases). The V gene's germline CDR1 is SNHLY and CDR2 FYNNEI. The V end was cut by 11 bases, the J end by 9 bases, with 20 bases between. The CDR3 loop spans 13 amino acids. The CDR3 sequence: CAGASTGPGPQHF. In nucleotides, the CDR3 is TGTGCCGGGGCCAGTACAGGGCCCGGGCCCCAGCATTTT.

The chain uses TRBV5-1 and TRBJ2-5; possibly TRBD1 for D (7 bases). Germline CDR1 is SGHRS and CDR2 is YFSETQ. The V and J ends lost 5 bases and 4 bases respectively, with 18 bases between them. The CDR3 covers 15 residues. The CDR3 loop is CASSSGTVGGETQYF. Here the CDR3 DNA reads TGCGCCAGCAGTTCTGGGACAGTGGGGGGAGAGACCCAGTACTTC. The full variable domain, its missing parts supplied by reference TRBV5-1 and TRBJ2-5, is KAGVTQTPRYLIKTRGQQVTLSCSPISGHRSVSWYQQTPGQGLQFLFEYFSETQRNKGNFPGRFSGRQFSNSRSEMNVSTLELGDSALYLCASSSGTVGGETQYFGPGTRLLVL.

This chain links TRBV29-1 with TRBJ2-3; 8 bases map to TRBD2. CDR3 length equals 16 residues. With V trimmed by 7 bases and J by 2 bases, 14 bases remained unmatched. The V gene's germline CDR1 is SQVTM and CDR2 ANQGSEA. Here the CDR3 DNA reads TGCAGCGACGGACTAGCCCGAGGGCCTAACACAGATACGCAGTATTTT. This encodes CSDGLARGPNTDTQYF.